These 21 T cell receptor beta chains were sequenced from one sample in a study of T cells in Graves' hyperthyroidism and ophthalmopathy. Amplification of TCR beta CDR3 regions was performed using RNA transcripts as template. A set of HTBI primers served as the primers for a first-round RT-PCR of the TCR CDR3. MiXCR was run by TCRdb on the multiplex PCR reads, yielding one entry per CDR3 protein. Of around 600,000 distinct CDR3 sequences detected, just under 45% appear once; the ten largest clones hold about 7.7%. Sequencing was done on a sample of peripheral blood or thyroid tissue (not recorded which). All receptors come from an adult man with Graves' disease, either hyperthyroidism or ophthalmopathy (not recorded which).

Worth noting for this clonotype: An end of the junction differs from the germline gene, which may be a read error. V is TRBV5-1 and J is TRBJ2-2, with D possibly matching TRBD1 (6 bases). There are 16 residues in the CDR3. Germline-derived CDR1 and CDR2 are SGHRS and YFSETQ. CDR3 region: CASGLVPDSYTGELFF. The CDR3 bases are TGCGCCAGCGGCTTGGTCCCGGACAGTTACACCGGGGAGCTGTTTTTT.

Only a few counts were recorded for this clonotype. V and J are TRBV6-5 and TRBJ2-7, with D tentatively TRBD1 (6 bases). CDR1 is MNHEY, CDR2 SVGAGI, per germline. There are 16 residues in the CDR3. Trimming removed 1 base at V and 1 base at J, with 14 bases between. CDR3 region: CASSYYPPQGSYEQYF. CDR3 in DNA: TGTGCCAGCAGTTACTACCCCCCTCAGGGGTCCTACGAGCAGTACTTC.

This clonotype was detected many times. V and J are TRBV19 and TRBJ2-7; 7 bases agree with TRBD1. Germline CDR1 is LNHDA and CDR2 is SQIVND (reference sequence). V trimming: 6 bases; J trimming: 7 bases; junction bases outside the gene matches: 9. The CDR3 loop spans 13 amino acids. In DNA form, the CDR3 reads TGTGCCAGTAGCAGAGACAGGGACGAGGAGCAGTACTTC. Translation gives CASSRDRDEEQYF.

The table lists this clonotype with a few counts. CDR3 residues: CASSYPGQGIYGYTF. The CDR3 DNA is TGTGCCAGCAGTTATCCGGGACAGGGAATATATGGCTACACCTTC. This rearrangement joins TRBV12-3 or TRBV12-4 to TRBJ1-2, with 9 bases identical to TRBD1. J was trimmed by 5 bases and V by 4 bases; bases with no gene match: 8. The CDR3 is 15 amino acids.

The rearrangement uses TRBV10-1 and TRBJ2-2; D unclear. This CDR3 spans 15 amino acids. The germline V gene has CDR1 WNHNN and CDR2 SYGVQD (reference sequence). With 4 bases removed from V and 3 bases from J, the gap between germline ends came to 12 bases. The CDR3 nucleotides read TGCGCCAGCAGTGCACGCGGAAGCGACACCGGGGAGCTGTTTTTT. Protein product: CASSARGSDTGELFF.

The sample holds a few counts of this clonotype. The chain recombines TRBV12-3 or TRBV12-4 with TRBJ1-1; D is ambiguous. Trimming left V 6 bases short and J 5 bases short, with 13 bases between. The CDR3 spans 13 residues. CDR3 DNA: TGTGCCAGCAGCGCGGGGAGGGTGACTGAAGCTTTCTTT. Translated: CASSAGRVTEAFF.

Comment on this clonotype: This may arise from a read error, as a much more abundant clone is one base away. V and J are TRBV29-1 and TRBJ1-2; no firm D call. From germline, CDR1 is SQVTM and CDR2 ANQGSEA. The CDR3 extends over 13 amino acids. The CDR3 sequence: CSALIPDGYGYAF. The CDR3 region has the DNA TGCAGCGCGCTAATCCCGGACGGATATGGCTACGCCTTC.

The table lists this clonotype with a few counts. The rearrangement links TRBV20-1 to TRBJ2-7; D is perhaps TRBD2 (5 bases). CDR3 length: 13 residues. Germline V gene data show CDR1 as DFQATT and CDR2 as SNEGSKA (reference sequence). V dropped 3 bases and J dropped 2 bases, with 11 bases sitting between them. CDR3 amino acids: CSARGAETYEQYF. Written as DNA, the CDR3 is TGCAGTGCTAGGGGAGCGGAAACCTACGAGCAGTACTTC.

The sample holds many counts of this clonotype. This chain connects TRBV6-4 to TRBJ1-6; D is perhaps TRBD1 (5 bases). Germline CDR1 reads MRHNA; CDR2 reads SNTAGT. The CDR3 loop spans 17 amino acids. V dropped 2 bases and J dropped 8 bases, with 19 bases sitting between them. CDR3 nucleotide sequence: TGTGCCAGCAGTGACCGGAAGGGGCGACCTTGGGATTCACCCCTCCACTTT. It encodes CASSDRKGRPWDSPLHF.

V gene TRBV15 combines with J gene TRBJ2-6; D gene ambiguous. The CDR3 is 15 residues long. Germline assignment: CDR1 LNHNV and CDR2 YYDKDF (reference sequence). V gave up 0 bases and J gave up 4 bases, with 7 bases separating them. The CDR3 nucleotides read TGTGCCACCAGCAGAGATCAGAAAGGGGCCAACGTCCTGACTTTC. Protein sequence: CATSRDQKGANVLTF. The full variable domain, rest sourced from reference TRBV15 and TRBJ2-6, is DAMVIQNPRYQVTQFGKPVTLSCSQTLNHNVMYWYQQKSSQAPKLLFHYYDKDFNNEADTPDNFQSRRPNTSFCFLDIRSPGLGDTAMYLCATSRDQKGANVLTFGAGSRLTVL.

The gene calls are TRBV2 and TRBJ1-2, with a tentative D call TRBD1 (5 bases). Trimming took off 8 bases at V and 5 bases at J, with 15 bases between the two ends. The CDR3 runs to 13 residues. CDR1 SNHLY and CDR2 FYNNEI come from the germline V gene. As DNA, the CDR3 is TGTGCCAGCGGGGCGACAGTACCTTATGGCTACACCTTC. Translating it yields CASGATVPYGYTF. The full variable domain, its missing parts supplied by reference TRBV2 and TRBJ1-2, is EPEVTQTPSHQVTQMGQEVILRCVPISNHLYFYWYRQILGQKVEFLVSFYNNEISEKSEIFDDQFSVERPDGSNFTLKIRSTKLEDSAMYFCASGATVPYGYTFGSGTRLTVV.

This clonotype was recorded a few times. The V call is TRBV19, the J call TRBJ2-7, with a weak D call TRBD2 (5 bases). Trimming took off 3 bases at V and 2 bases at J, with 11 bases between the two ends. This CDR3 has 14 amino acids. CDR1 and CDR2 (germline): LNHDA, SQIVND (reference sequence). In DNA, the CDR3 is TGTGCCAGTAGTATTTCCGGGGAACCCTACGAGCAGTACTTC. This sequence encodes CASSISGEPYEQYF.

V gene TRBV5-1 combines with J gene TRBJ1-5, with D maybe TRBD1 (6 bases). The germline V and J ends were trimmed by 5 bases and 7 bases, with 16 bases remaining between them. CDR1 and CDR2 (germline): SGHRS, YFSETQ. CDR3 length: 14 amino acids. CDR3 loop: CASRSEQGGQPQHF. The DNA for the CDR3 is TGCGCCAGCAGGAGCGAACAGGGTGGCCAGCCCCAGCATTTT.

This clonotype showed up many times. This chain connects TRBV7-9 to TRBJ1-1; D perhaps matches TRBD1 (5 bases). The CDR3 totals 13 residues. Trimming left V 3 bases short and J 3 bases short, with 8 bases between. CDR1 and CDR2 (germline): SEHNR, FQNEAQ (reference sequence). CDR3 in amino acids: CASSFTGYTEAFF. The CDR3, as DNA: TGTGCCAGCAGCTTCACAGGCTACACTGAAGCTTTCTTT.

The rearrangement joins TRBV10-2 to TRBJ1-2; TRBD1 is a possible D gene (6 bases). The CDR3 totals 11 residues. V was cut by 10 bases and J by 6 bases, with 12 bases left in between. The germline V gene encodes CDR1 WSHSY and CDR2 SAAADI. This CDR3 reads CATKGGHGYTF. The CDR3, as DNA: TGCGCCACCAAGGGGGGGCATGGCTACACCTTC.

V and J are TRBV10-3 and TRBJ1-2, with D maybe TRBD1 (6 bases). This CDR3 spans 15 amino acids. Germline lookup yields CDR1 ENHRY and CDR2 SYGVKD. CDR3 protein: CATRGGGQINYGYTF. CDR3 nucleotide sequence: TGTGCTACCCGCGGGGGGGGACAAATTAACTATGGCTACACCTTC.

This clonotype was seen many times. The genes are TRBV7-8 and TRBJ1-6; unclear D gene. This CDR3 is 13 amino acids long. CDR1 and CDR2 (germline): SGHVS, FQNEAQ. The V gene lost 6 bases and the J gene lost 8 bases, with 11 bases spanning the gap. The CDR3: CASSQLEHSPLHF. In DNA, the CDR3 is TGTGCCAGCAGTCAATTGGAGCATTCACCCCTCCACTTT.

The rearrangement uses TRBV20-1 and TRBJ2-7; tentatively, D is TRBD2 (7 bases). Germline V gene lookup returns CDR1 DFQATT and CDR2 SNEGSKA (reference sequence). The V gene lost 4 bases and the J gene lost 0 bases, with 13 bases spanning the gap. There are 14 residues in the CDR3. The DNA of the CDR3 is TGCAGTGCTACCGGGGGCGGGAGCTCCTACGAGCAGTACTTC. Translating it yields CSATGGGSSYEQYF.

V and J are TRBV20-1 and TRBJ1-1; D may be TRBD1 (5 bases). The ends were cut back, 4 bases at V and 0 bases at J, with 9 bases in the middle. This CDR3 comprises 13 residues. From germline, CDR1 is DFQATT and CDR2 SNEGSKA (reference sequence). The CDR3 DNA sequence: TGCAGTGCTATCAGACAGATGAACACTGAAGCTTTCTTT. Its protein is CSAIRQMNTEAFF.

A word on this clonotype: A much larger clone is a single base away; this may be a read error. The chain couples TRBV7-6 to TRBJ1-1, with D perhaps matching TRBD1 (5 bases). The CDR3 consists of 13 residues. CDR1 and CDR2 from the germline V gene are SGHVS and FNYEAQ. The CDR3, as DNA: TGCGCCAGCAGCTGGGGCGTGGACGCTGAAGCTTTCTTT. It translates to CASSWGVDAEAFF.

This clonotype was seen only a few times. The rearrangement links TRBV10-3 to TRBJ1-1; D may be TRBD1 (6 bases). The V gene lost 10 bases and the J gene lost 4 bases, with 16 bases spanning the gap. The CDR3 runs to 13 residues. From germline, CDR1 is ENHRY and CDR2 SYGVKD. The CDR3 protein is CATVIQGSTEAFF. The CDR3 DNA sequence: TGTGCCACAGTGATACAGGGCAGCACTGAAGCTTTCTTT.